Listed below are T cell receptor beta chains from one sample, sequenced in a study of shared clonotypes between healthy human individuals. The table came from immunoSEQ multiplex PCR; TCRdb's copy has only in-frame clones and leaves some out. The table has roughly 2,000,000 clones, 85% to 95% seen once. The sample was naive CD8+ T cells from PBMCs. These receptors were obtained from a man aged 18-30 years in good health. Some clones in this sample may be carry-over from other donors' samples. CDR3s include the opening cysteine and the closing phenylalanine or tryptophan. The order of the fields is V gene, J gene, clone size, D gene, CDR3 DNA, CDR3 protein. The D gene is left open where the match is weak. The listing skips clone size in some rows; elsewhere it reads once, few, many or a size class.

V: TRBV7-9
J: TRBJ2-7
size: .
D: TRBD1
DNA: TGTGCCAGCAGCGCCGGGACAGAGACCTACGAGCAGTACTTC
CDR3: CASSAGTETYEQYF

V: TRBV28
J: TRBJ2-7
size: .
D: TRBD1
DNA: TGTGCCAGCAGTTCCTACTGGACAGGGAGCTCCTACGAGCAGTACTTC
CDR3: CASSSYWTGSSYEQYF

V: TRBV27
J: TRBJ2-7
size: .
D: .
DNA: TGTGCCAGCATGGCGGATACCACCTACGAGCAGTACTTC
CDR3: CASMADTTYEQYF

V: TRBV5-8
J: TRBJ1-1
size: .
D: TRBD1
DNA: TGTGCCAGCAGCTTGGGGTTAACAGGGGGCACTGAAGCTTTCTTT
CDR3: CASSLGLTGGTEAFF

V: TRBV19
J: TRBJ2-2
size: .
D: .
DNA: TGTGCCACCCCCGGGACAACGAACACCGGGGAGCTGTTTTTT
CDR3: CATPGTTNTGELFF

V: TRBV5-6
J: TRBJ2-5
size: .
D: .
DNA: TGTGCCAGCAGCACGATTACGGGACCGACGGGGGAGACCCAGTACTTC
CDR3: CASSTITGPTGETQYF

V: TRBV2
J: TRBJ1-5
size: .
D: .
DNA: TGTGCCAGCGAGAAGGGGAGGGAGGGGCCCCAGCATTTT
CDR3: CASEKGREGPQHF

V: TRBV29-1
J: TRBJ2-1
size: .
D: TRBD2
DNA: TGCAGCGTGATCAAGCACGGTCTAGCGGTTGAGCAGTTCTTC
CDR3: CSVIKHGLAVEQFF

V: TRBV28
J: TRBJ2-7
size: .
D: .
DNA: TGTGCCAGCAGTTTATTTGGGCTTTACTACGAGCAGTACTTC
CDR3: CASSLFGLYYEQYF

V: TRBV27
J: TRBJ2-7
size: .
D: .
DNA: TGTGCCAGCAGTTTATATTCAGGTGGCGAGCAGTACTTC
CDR3: CASSLYSGGEQYF

V: TRBV21-1
J: TRBJ1-5
size: .
D: .
DNA: TGTGCCAGCAGCAAAGAAATCCGGACGCGCAATCAGCCCCAGCATTTT
CDR3: CASSKEIRTRNQPQHF

V: TRBV28
J: TRBJ2-2
size: .
D: TRBD2
DNA: TGTGCCAGCAGCTTAGGACTAGCGGGAGGGGAAGGGACCGGGGAGCTGTTTTTT
CDR3: CASSLGLAGGEGTGELFF

V: TRBV25-1
J: TRBJ2-7
size: .
D: .
DNA: TGTGCCAGCAGAAGACAGTTAACCTACGAGCAGTACTTC
CDR3: CASRRQLTYEQYF

V: TRBV15
J: TRBJ2-7
size: .
D: .
DNA: TGTGCCACCAGCAGAGATGTGGAGGGATCCTCCTACGAGCAGTACTTC
CDR3: CATSRDVEGSSYEQYF

V: TRBV5-1
J: TRBJ1-1
size: .
D: .
DNA: TGCGCCAGCAACATGGGCAGGGATAGAGCTGAAGCTTTCTTT
CDR3: CASNMGRDRAEAFF

V: TRBV2
J: TRBJ2-1
size: .
D: .
DNA: TGTGCCAGCAGTGACGGGCTAGCGAGCAATGAGCAGTTCTTC
CDR3: CASSDGLASNEQFF

V: TRBV7-2
J: TRBJ1-4
size: .
D: .
DNA: TGTGCCAGCAGCTTAGGAGGGCCGGGGACGAGCGTGGGGAATGAAAAACTGTTTTTT
CDR3: CASSLGGPGTSVGNEKLFF

V: TRBV12-5
J: TRBJ2-3
size: .
D: TRBD2
DNA: TGTGCTAGTGGTTTGGGAATAGCGGGAGGAGCAGATACGCAGTATTTT
CDR3: CASGLGIAGGADTQYF

V: TRBV7-9
J: TRBJ2-4
size: .
D: .
DNA: TGTGCCAGCAGCTTAGCTTTCCTCGGCGTTGACAAAAACATTCAGTACTTC
CDR3: CASSLAFLGVDKNIQYF

V: TRBV15
J: TRBJ1-2
size: .
D: .
DNA: TGTGCCACCCGGCCTGGGGGACTTAACTATGGCTACACCTTC
CDR3: CATRPGGLNYGYTF

V: TRBV13
J: TRBJ2-7
size: .
D: .
DNA: TGTGCCAGCAGCTTAAAACAAACCGACTACGAGCAGTACTTC
CDR3: CASSLKQTDYEQYF

V: TRBV10-1
J: TRBJ1-3
size: .
D: TRBD1
DNA: TGCGCCAGCAGTGAGGACAGGGGGCTAACTGGAAACACCATATATTTT
CDR3: CASSEDRGLTGNTIYF

V: TRBV5-4
J: TRBJ1-1
size: .
D: .
DNA: TGTGCCAGCAGCTCAAGTGGGTCCGAAGCTTTCTTT
CDR3: CASSSSGSEAFF

V: TRBV5-1
J: TRBJ2-1
size: .
D: TRBD2
DNA: TGCGCCAGCAGCGAGGGACTAGCGGGAGGCCCTACCCTACGAAATGAGCAGTTCTTC
CDR3: CASSEGLAGGPTLRNEQFF

V: TRBV19
J: TRBJ1-5
size: .
D: TRBD1
DNA: TGTGCCAGTAGCCAACCACGCGTGACAGGGCCCAATCAGCCCCAGCATTTT
CDR3: CASSQPRVTGPNQPQHF

V: TRBV9
J: TRBJ2-5
size: once
D: TRBD2
DNA: TGTGCCAGCAGCGTCTATAGCGGGAAACAAGAGACCCAGTACTTC
CDR3: CASSVYSGKQETQYF

V: TRBV6-6
J: TRBJ1-1
size: .
D: TRBD1
DNA: TGTGCCAGCAGCCAACTACAGGGGGTGTTCACTGAAGCTTTCTTT
CDR3: CASSQLQGVFTEAFF

V: TRBV9
J: TRBJ2-7
size: .
D: .
DNA: TGTGCCAGCAGCGTAGGCCCCGTGACAGCGGCCTACGAGCAGTACTTC
CDR3: CASSVGPVTAAYEQYF

V: TRBV5-4
J: TRBJ2-5
size: .
D: TRBD1
DNA: TGTGCCAGCAGCCCAGAGACAGGGATGCAAGAGACCCAGTACTTC
CDR3: CASSPETGMQETQYF

V: TRBV19
J: TRBJ1-1
size: once
D: .
DNA: TGTGCCATCGGGGGGCCGAACACTGAAGCTTTCTTT
CDR3: CAIGGPNTEAFF

V: TRBV25-1
J: TRBJ2-7
size: .
D: TRBD2
DNA: TGTGCCAGCAGTGCACCCGGGACTAGCGGGACCACCTACGAGCAGTACTTC
CDR3: CASSAPGTSGTTYEQYF

V: TRBV11-2
J: TRBJ2-7
size: .
D: .
DNA: TGTGCCAGCAGCCAGACAGCTCCGAGCTCCTACGAGCAGTACTTC
CDR3: CASSQTAPSSYEQYF

V: TRBV29-1
J: TRBJ2-1
size: .
D: .
DNA: TGCAGCGTTGGAACGGGACTCCTTGTAAATGAGCAGTTCTTC
CDR3: CSVGTGLLVNEQFF

V: TRBV9
J: TRBJ2-1
size: .
D: TRBD1
DNA: TGTGCCAGCAATCCAGGGACAGGGGATTACAATGAGCAGTTCTTC
CDR3: CASNPGTGDYNEQFF

V: TRBV28
J: TRBJ1-5
size: .
D: .
DNA: TGTGCCAGCAGACCCGGGACAAATAGCAATCAGCCCCAGCATTTT
CDR3: CASRPGTNSNQPQHF

V: TRBV15
J: TRBJ2-3
size: .
D: TRBD1
DNA: TGTGCCACCACTATAAGTTTCGGGACAGGGGGCACAGATACGCAGTATTTT
CDR3: CATTISFGTGGTDTQYF

V: TRBV7-9
J: TRBJ1-2
size: .
D: .
DNA: TGTGCCAGCAAAGTTGGAATCGGCTACACCTTC
CDR3: CASKVGIGYTF

V: TRBV5-1
J: TRBJ2-1
size: .
D: .
DNA: TGCGCCAGCAGCTTGGACCAACTAGGCTACAATGAGCAGTTCTTC
CDR3: CASSLDQLGYNEQFF

V: TRBV30
J: TRBJ1-1
size: .
D: .
DNA: TGTGCCTGGAGTGTCGCTGGGGACACTGAAGCTTTCTTT
CDR3: CAWSVAGDTEAFF

V: TRBV9
J: TRBJ2-7
size: .
D: TRBD2
DNA: TGTGCCAGCGGGAAGGGACTAGCGGGAGACCCAGCTCAAGAGCAGTACTTC
CDR3: CASGKGLAGDPAQEQYF

V: TRBV15
J: TRBJ1-5
size: .
D: .
DNA: TGTGCCACCAGCAGAGGACACAGCCTTAATCAGCCCCAGCATTTT
CDR3: CATSRGHSLNQPQHF

V: TRBV7-9
J: TRBJ2-2
size: once
D: TRBD1
DNA: TGTGCCAGCAACCTAGCCGGGACAGGGGGCGAATACACCGGGGAGCTGTTTTTT
CDR3: CASNLAGTGGEYTGELFF

V: TRBV27
J: TRBJ2-1
size: once
D: .
DNA: TGTGCCAGCAGTTTATTGTCCGGGACCTACAATGAGCAGTTCTTC
CDR3: CASSLLSGTYNEQFF

V: TRBV4-3
J: TRBJ2-1
size: .
D: TRBD2
DNA: TGCGCCAGCAGCCTAGGACTAGCGGGAGGGCCCCTGAATGAGCAGTTCTTC
CDR3: CASSLGLAGGPLNEQFF

V: TRBV5-6
J: TRBJ2-5
size: .
D: .
DNA: TGTGCCAGCAGCTTGTTCGGGAACCACCAAGAGACCCAGTACTTC
CDR3: CASSLFGNHQETQYF

V: TRBV28
J: TRBJ1-3
size: .
D: .
DNA: TGTGCCAGCAGCAACTTAAGGGGCTTTGTGACACGCACCTCTGGAAACACCATATATTTT
CDR3: CASSNLRGFVTRTSGNTIYF

V: TRBV9
J: TRBJ1-1
size: .
D: .
DNA: TGTGCCAGCAGCGTAGGGAGGCTAGAGGAAAACACTGAAGCTTTCTTT
CDR3: CASSVGRLEENTEAFF

V: TRBV29-1
J: TRBJ1-2
size: .
D: .
DNA: TGCAGCGTTGAGACAGAGGACGGAAACTATGGCTACACCTTC
CDR3: CSVETEDGNYGYTF

V: TRBV4-1
J: TRBJ2-2
size: .
D: .
DNA: TGCGCCAGCAGCCCCATAACCGGGGAGCTGTTTTTT
CDR3: CASSPITGELFF

V: TRBV27
J: TRBJ2-7
size: .
D: .
DNA: TGTGCCAGCAGTCCTCGACTAGGGGCAAATTACGAGCAGTACTTC
CDR3: CASSPRLGANYEQYF

V: TRBV28
J: TRBJ2-7
size: once
D: .
DNA: TGTGCCAGCAGCCTAAGGGGAAACTACGAGCAGTACTTC
CDR3: CASSLRGNYEQYF

V: TRBV11-2
J: TRBJ2-5
size: .
D: TRBD1
DNA: TGTGCCAGCGAGGCAGGGGGCTTGGGGGAGACCCAGTACTTC
CDR3: CASEAGGLGETQYF

V: TRBV29-1
J: TRBJ1-4
size: .
D: TRBD1
DNA: TGCAGCGTGGGTGGGGACAGGGCGAATAATGAAAAACTGTTTTTT
CDR3: CSVGGDRANNEKLFF

V: TRBV7-6
J: TRBJ2-5
size: once
D: .
DNA: TGTGCCAGCACTAAAAGGCAGGGGCAAGAGACCCAGTACTTC
CDR3: CASTKRQGQETQYF

V: TRBV6-6
J: TRBJ1-5
size: .
D: TRBD1
DNA: TGTGCCAGCAGTCAGGGGGTTAGCAATCAGCCCCAGCATTTT
CDR3: CASSQGVSNQPQHF

V: TRBV21-1
J: TRBJ2-5
size: .
D: .
DNA: TGTGCCAGCAGCCCCGTCCTTCGGGAAGGGGAGACCCAGTACTTC
CDR3: CASSPVLREGETQYF

V: TRBV9
J: TRBJ1-2
size: .
D: TRBD1
DNA: TGTGCCAGCAGCCCCCGACTCGGAATGCAGGGGGCAGATGGCTACACCTTC
CDR3: CASSPRLGMQGADGYTF